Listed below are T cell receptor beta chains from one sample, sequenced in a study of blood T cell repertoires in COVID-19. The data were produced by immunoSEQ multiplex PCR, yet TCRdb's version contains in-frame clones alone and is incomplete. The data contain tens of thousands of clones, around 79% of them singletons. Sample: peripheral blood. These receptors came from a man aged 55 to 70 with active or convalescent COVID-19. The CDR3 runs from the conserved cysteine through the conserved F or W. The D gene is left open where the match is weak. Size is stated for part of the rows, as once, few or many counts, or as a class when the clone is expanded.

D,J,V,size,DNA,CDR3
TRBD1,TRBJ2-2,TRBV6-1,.,TGTGCCAGCAGTGAAGCGATTCCAGGGGGCCCGGACACCGGGGAGCTGTTTTTT,CASSEAIPGGPDTGELFF
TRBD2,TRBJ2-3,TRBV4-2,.,TGTGCCAGCAGCCCCGCCGGGAGCGGGGGGTTCACAGATACGCAGTATTTT,CASSPAGSGGFTDTQYF
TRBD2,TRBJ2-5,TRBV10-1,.,TGCGCCAGCAGTGAGTCTCCTAGCGGGGGGGTCCAAGAGACCCAGTACTTC,CASSESPSGGVQETQYF
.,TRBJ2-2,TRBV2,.,TGTGCCAGCAGGCCTAACAGGGCGTCCACCGGGGAGCTGTTTTTT,CASRPNRASTGELFF
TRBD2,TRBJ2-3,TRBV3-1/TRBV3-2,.,TGTGCCAGCAGCCGACTAGCGGGGGGCCCCACAGATACGCAGTATTTT,CASSRLAGGPTDTQYF
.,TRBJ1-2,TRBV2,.,TGTGCCAGCAGGCCCGACGGGGCTAACTATGGCTACACCTTC,CASRPDGANYGYTF
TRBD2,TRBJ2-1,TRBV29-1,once,TGCAGCGTTGGACGCGGGGGGGCCTACAATGAGCAGTTCTTC,CSVGRGGAYNEQFF
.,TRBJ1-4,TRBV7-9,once,TGTGCCAGCAGCCCCCCGGGGAGCCGGCAAGAAAAACTGTTTTTT,CASSPPGSRQEKLFF
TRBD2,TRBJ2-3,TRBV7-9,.,TGTGCCAGCAGACCTACTAGCGGGAGCACAGATACGCAGTATTTT,CASRPTSGSTDTQYF
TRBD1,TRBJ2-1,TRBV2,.,TGTGCCAGCAGTCCTGACAGGGGGGGGTCCTACAATGAGCAGTTCTTC,CASSPDRGGSYNEQFF
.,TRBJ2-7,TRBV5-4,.,TGTGCCAGCAGCTTGGATCGTAAATCCTACGAGCAGTACTTC,CASSLDRKSYEQYF